One sample yielded the 21 T cell receptor beta chains listed below, sequenced in a study of blood T cell repertoires in COVID-19. Sequencing used immunoSEQ multiplex PCR; TCRdb keeps in-frame clones, though not all of them. This table holds 290,000 or so clones, 85% to 90% found once. Sequencing input: PBMCs or T cells enriched from blood (not recorded which). All receptors come from a woman aged 18-35 years with acute COVID-19.

V gene TRBV25-1 combines with J gene TRBJ2-7, with TRBD2 matching over 11 bases. The CDR3 extends over 17 amino acids. Germline values: CDR1 MGHDK, CDR2 SYGVNS. J was trimmed by 3 bases and V by 3 bases; bases with no gene match: 10. CDR3 sequence: CASSDSRLAGNHYEQYF. DNA for the CDR3: TGTGCCAGCAGTGATTCTCGACTAGCGGGAAACCACTACGAGCAGTACTTC.

This clone was picked up one time. The gene calls are TRBV29-1 and TRBJ1-1, with TRBD1 as a possible D gene (6 bases). The ends were cut back, 7 bases at V and 0 bases at J, with 15 bases in the middle. CDR3 length: 14 amino acids. The germline V gene has CDR1 SQVTM and CDR2 ANQGSEA. CDR3: CSAGADYMNTEAFF. The CDR3 region has the DNA TGCAGCGCGGGGGCAGATTACATGAACACTGAAGCTTTCTTT.

The chain uses TRBV28 and TRBJ2-1; 7 nucleotides match TRBD2. V gave up 2 bases and J gave up 8 bases; unmatched junction bases: 9. This CDR3 contains 15 residues. Germline lookup yields CDR1 MDHEN and CDR2 SYDVKM. CDR3 bases: TGTGCCAGCAGTTTAGCGGGAGAGGGGTATGATGAGCAGTTCTTC. This encodes CASSLAGEGYDEQFF.

The chain employs TRBV5-1 and TRBJ1-2, with D maybe TRBD1 (5 bases). CDR1 SGHRS and CDR2 YFSETQ come from the germline V gene. V lost 4 bases, J lost 6 bases, and 13 bases lay in between. The CDR3 consists of 13 residues. Written as DNA, the CDR3 is TGCGCCAGCAGCCCGGCGGCAGGGAATGGCTACACCTTC. Its translation is CASSPAAGNGYTF.

A remark on this clone: Different DNA sequences within this sample yield the same CDR3. The rearrangement links TRBV12-3 or TRBV12-4 to TRBJ1-3; D is ambiguous. Trimming shortened V by 5 bases and J by 4 bases, and 3 bases separated the two germline ends. This CDR3 is built from 11 residues. The DNA for the CDR3 is TGTGCCAGCAGTCCGGGAAACACCATATATTTT. Translating gives CASSPGNTIYF.

This chain uses TRBV12-3 or TRBV12-4 with TRBJ1-1, with D hard to call. This CDR3 contains 12 residues. The V and J ends lost 6 bases and 0 bases respectively, with 5 bases between them. The CDR3 coding sequence is TGTGCCAGCAGGGCCCTGAACACTGAAGCTTTCTTT. It yields the protein CASRALNTEAFF.

The V and J genes are TRBV27 and TRBJ2-5; 7 bases are a match to TRBD2. CDR3 length equals 13 residues. The ends lost 3 bases at V and 5 bases at J; junction bases unmatched: 3. Germline V lookup: CDR1 MNHEY, CDR2 SMNVEV (reference sequence). CDR3 sequence (DNA): TGTGCCAGCAGTTTCGGGGGGATCGAGACCCAGTACTTC. Its translation: CASSFGGIETQYF.

The rearrangement links TRBV28 to TRBJ2-7, with 8 bases aligning to TRBD1. Trimming took 10 bases from V and 2 from J; bases not matched to a gene: 7. The germline V gene has CDR1 MDHEN and CDR2 SYDVKM. There are 13 residues in the CDR3. The CDR3 bases are TGTGCCACGGAGACAGGGGCGGCCTACGAGCAGTACTTC. Encoded protein: CATETGAAYEQYF.

The chain uses TRBV28 and TRBJ2-5; 8 bases align to TRBD2. Germline values: CDR1 MDHEN, CDR2 SYDVKM. Trimming at V came to 5 bases and at J to 7 bases, leaving 9 bases not matched to a gene. The CDR3 covers 14 residues. The DNA of the CDR3 is TGTGCCAGCAGTGACGCGGGACTAGGAGGGACCCAGTACTTC. Translating it yields CASSDAGLGGTQYF.

This chain joins TRBV28 and TRBJ1-4; D is perhaps TRBD1 (6 bases). V shed 10 bases and J shed 1 base, with 13 bases lying between them. CDR1 is MDHEN and CDR2 is SYDVKM in the germline V gene. The CDR3 spans 14 residues. CDR3 residues: CATQQGVTNEKLFF. The CDR3 bases are TGTGCCACCCAACAGGGTGTAACTAATGAAAAACTGTTTTTT.

This CDR3 reads CASSLGQGREAFF. In DNA, the CDR3 is TGCGCCAGCAGCCTCGGACAGGGGCGTGAAGCTTTCTTT. The chain links TRBV5-1 to TRBJ1-1; 9 bases are a match to TRBD1. The CDR3 sequence is 13 residues long. Germline V CDR1 and CDR2: SGHRS, YFSETQ. Trimming cost V 4 bases and J 7 bases; bases outside gene matches: 5.

The V call is TRBV9, the J call TRBJ2-2; 9 bases are shared with TRBD2. CDR1 is SGDLS, CDR2 YYNGEE, per germline. Unmatched junction bases numbered 11, after V lost 3 bases and J lost 5 bases. The CDR3 runs 17 residues. The CDR3 DNA reads as TGTGCCAGCAGCGGGGGAAGCGGGAGGAGCTTAACCGGGGAGCTGTTTTTT. It translates to CASSGGSGRSLTGELFF.

The chain is built from TRBV30 and TRBJ1-4; D might be TRBD1 (6 bases). V dropped 3 bases and J dropped 10 bases, with 12 bases sitting between them. The CDR3 covers 12 residues. CDR1 and CDR2 (germline): GTSNPN, SVGIG (reference sequence). The CDR3, as DNA: TGTGCCTGGAGCTTTTCACAGGGAAAACTGTTTTTT. Encoded protein: CAWSFSQGKLFF.

The gene calls are TRBV11-2 and TRBJ1-3; 8 bases are a match to TRBD1. V was pared by 4 bases and J by 10 bases, with 12 bases of the junction left unmatched. The CDR3 consists of 15 residues. Germline CDR1 and CDR2: SGHAT and FQNNGV. The CDR3 spells CASSWRQGTDWTIYF. The DNA for the CDR3 is TGTGCCAGCAGCTGGAGACAGGGGACCGACTGGACCATATATTTT.

This clone was picked up one time. The rearrangement links TRBV5-1 to TRBJ1-1; D gene unclear. Germline values: CDR1 SGHRS, CDR2 YFSETQ. V lost 2 bases, J lost 7 bases, and 9 bases lay in between. This CDR3 contains 12 residues. The CDR3 region has the DNA TGCGCCAGCAGCTTAGGGAGTCATGAAGCTTTCTTT. Translation: CASSLGSHEAFF.

The chain carries TRBV5-1 and TRBJ2-7; 8 bases match TRBD1. Germline trimming cut 4 bases from V and 1 base from J; bases unmatched to any gene: 4. Germline assignment: CDR1 SGHRS and CDR2 YFSETQ. This CDR3 spans 14 amino acids. Here the CDR3 reads CASSPDRGSYEQYF. Here the CDR3 DNA reads TGCGCCAGCAGCCCTGACAGGGGTTCCTACGAGCAGTACTTC.

The chain joins TRBV5-4 to TRBJ2-3; 12 bases fit TRBD2. The CDR3 contains 16 residues. V lost 1 base to trimming and J lost 5 bases; unmatched junction nucleotides: 5. The germline V gene encodes CDR1 SGHNT and CDR2 YYREEE (reference sequence). CDR3 loop: CASSLSLAGGIDTQYF. CDR3 coding DNA: TGTGCCAGCAGCTTGAGCCTAGCGGGAGGGATAGATACGCAGTATTTT.

The chain has TRBV20-1 and TRBJ1-4; no firm D call. Germline lookup yields CDR1 DFQATT and CDR2 SNEGSKA (reference sequence). This CDR3 is 11 amino acids long. With 5 bases removed from V and 8 bases from J, the gap between germline ends came to 9 bases. CDR3 residues: CSAPTAEKLFF. Here the CDR3 DNA reads TGCAGTGCTCCCACCGCGGAAAAACTGTTTTTT.

The chain links TRBV5-1 to TRBJ2-1; the match to TRBD2 covers 11 bases. This CDR3 region has 14 residues. Germline CDR1 reads SGHRS; CDR2 reads YFSETQ. The V segment lost 1 base and the J segment 9 bases; nucleotides outside the gene matches: 3. CDR3 region: CASSLTSGSVEQFF. In DNA, the CDR3 is TGCGCCAGCAGCTTGACTAGCGGGAGTGTTGAGCAGTTCTTC.

The CDR3 DNA reads TGTGCCAGTAGTATGGGGGGGACTCCAACCTTCTCTGGAAACACCATATATTTT. Translated: CASSMGGTPTFSGNTIYF. V gene TRBV19 combines with J gene TRBJ1-3, with D maybe TRBD1 (5 bases). Trimming took off 3 bases at V and 0 bases at J, with 18 bases between the two ends. This CDR3 is built from 18 residues. Germline V lookup: CDR1 LNHDA, CDR2 SQIVND (reference sequence).

This rearrangement joins TRBV24-1 to TRBJ2-3; 7 nucleotides align to TRBD2. V dropped 10 bases and J dropped 0; count of bases not matched to a gene: 6. CDR1 and CDR2 from the germline V gene are KGHDR and SFDVKD. The CDR3 is 14 residues long. The CDR3 bases are TGTGCCACGGCTAGCGGATCTAGCACAGATACGCAGTATTTT. It translates to CATASGSSTDTQYF.